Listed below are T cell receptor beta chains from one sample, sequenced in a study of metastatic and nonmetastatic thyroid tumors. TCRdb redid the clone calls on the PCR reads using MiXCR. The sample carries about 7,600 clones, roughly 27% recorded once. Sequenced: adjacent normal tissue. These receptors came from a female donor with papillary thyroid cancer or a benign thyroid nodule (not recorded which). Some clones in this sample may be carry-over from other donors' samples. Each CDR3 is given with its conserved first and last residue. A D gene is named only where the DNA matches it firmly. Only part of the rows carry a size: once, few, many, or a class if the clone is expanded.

CDR3 DNA: TGCGCCAGCAGCTTGGGTTTCGGAGTGAGCACAGATACGCAGTATTTT
CDR3 protein: CASSLGFGVSTDTQYF
clone size: many
V gene: TRBV5-1
D gene: -
J gene: TRBJ2-3

CDR3 DNA: TGCAGTGCCCATGGACTAGGCAATGAGCAGTTCTTC
CDR3 protein: CSAHGLGNEQFF
clone size: -
V gene: TRBV20-1
D gene: TRBD2
J gene: TRBJ2-1

CDR3 DNA: TGTGCCAGCAGCCAAGCTAGCGGGGTGCGGGAGACCCAGTACTTC
CDR3 protein: CASSQASGVRETQYF
clone size: many
V gene: TRBV3-1
D gene: TRBD2
J gene: TRBJ2-5

CDR3 DNA: TGCGCCAGCAGTTTGCGGGGGCTGGGAGGGGCCAACGTCCTGACTTTC
CDR3 protein: CASSLRGLGGANVLTF
clone size: medium-sized
V gene: TRBV27
D gene: -
J gene: TRBJ2-6

CDR3 DNA: TGCGCCAGCGCGTATAGCGGGGTGAGCTCCTACAATGAGCAGTTCTTC
CDR3 protein: CASAYSGVSSYNEQFF
clone size: few
V gene: TRBV10-2
D gene: TRBD2
J gene: TRBJ2-1

CDR3 DNA: TGTGCCAGCCGAACGGCAGGGCAAAACGAGCAGTACTTC
CDR3 protein: CASRTAGQNEQYF
clone size: -
V gene: TRBV12-3/TRBV12-4
D gene: -
J gene: TRBJ2-7

CDR3 DNA: TGTGCCAGCAGTTTACTGGGGGCGAGCACTGAAGCTTTCTTT
CDR3 protein: CASSLLGASTEAFF
clone size: large
V gene: TRBV27
D gene: -
J gene: TRBJ1-1

CDR3 DNA: TGTGCCAGCAGTTATAGACGGACAGGGACCTATGGCTACACCTTC
CDR3 protein: CASSYRRTGTYGYTF
clone size: few
V gene: TRBV6-5
D gene: TRBD1
J gene: TRBJ1-2

CDR3 DNA: -
CDR3 protein: CVCARTGNDKAFF
clone size: few
V gene: TRBV30
D gene: -
J gene: TRBJ1-1

CDR3 DNA: TGTGCCACCAGCAAAGAAGCAGGGGGCAATGAGCAGTTCTTC
CDR3 protein: CATSKEAGGNEQFF
clone size: medium-sized
V gene: TRBV15
D gene: TRBD1
J gene: TRBJ2-1

CDR3 DNA: TGTGCCAGCAGCGAGATAAACACCGGGGAGCTGTTTTTT
CDR3 protein: CASSEINTGELFF
clone size: few
V gene: TRBV6-1
D gene: -
J gene: TRBJ2-2

CDR3 DNA: TGTGCCAGCAGCCTCCGGGACAGAGATACCTATGGCTACACCTTC
CDR3 protein: CASSLRDRDTYGYTF
clone size: many
V gene: TRBV3-1
D gene: TRBD1
J gene: TRBJ1-2

CDR3 DNA: TGTGCCAGCAGTTACACGAGAGAGGAGCAGTTCTTC
CDR3 protein: CASSYTREEQFF
clone size: few
V gene: TRBV6-5
D gene: -
J gene: TRBJ2-1